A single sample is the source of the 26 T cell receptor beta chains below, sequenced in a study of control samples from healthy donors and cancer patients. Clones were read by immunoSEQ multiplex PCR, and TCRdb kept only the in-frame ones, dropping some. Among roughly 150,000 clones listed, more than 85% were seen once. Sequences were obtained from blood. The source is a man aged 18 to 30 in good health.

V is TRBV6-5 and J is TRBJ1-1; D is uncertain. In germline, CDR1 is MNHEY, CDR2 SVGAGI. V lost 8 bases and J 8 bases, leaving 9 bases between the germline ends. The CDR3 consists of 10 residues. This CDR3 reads CASLILEAFF. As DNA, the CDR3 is TGTGCCAGCCTTATCTTAGAAGCTTTCTTT.

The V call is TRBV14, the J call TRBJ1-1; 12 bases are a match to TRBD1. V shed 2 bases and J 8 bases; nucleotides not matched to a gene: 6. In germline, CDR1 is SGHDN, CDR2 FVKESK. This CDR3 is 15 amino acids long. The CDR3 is CASSQLGQGAWEAFF. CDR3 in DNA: TGTGCCAGCAGCCAATTGGGACAGGGGGCTTGGGAAGCTTTCTTT.

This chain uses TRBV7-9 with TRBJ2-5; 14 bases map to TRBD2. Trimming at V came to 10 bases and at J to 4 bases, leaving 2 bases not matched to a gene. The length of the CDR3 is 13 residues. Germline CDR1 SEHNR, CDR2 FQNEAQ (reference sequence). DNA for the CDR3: TGTGCCACCGGACTAGCGGGGGGAGAGACCCAGTACTTC. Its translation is CATGLAGGETQYF.

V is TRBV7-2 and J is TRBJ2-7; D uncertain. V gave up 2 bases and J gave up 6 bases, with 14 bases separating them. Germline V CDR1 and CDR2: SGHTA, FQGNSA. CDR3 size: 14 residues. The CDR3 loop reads CASSLMGAAGEQYF. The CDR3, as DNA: TGTGCCAGCAGCTTAATGGGTGCAGCCGGCGAGCAGTACTTC.

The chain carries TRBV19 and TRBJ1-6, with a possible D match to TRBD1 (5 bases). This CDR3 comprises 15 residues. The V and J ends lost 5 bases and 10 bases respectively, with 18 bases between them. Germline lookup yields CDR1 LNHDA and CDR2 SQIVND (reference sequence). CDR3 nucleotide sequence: TGTGCCAGTAGTCCCGGGGGGGACGGTGGATCACCCCTCCACTTT. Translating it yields CASSPGGDGGSPLHF.

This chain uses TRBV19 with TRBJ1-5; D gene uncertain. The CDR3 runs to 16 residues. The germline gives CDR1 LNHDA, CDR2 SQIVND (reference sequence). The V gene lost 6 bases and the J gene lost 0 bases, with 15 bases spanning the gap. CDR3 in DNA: TGTGCCAGTAGGATTGAGCACGATTATAGCAATCAGCCCCAGCATTTT. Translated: CASRIEHDYSNQPQHF.

The CDR3 loop is CASSYYNEQFF. The CDR3 region has the DNA TGTGCCAGCAGTTACTACAATGAGCAGTTCTTC. The chain employs TRBV27 and TRBJ2-1; D is ambiguous. Per the germline V gene, CDR1 is MNHEY and CDR2 is SMNVEV (reference sequence). V was trimmed by 4 bases and J by 3 bases, leaving 1 base between them. CDR3 size: 11 residues.

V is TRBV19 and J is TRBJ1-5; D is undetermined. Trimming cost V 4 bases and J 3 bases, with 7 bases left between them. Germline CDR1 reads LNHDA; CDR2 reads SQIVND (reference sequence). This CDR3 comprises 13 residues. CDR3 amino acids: CASSRRANQPQHF. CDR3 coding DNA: TGTGCCAGTAGTAGGAGGGCCAATCAGCCCCAGCATTTT.

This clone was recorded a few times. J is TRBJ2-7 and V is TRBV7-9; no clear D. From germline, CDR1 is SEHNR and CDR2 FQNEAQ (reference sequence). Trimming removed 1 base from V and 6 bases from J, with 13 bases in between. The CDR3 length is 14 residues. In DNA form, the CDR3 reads TGTGCCAGCAGCTTAGTCGACCGTTGGACCGAGCAGTACTTC. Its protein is CASSLVDRWTEQYF. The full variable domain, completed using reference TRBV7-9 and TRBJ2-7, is DTGVSQNPRHKITKRGQNVTFRCDPISEHNRLYWYRQTLGQGPEFLTYFQNEAQLEKSRLLSDRFSAERPKGSFSTLEIQRTEQGDSAMYLCASSLVDRWTEQYFGPGTRLTVT.

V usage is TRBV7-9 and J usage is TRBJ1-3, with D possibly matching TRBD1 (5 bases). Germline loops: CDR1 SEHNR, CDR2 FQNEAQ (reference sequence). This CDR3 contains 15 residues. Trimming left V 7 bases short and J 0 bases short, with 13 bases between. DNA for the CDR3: TGTGCCAGCACCCCCACAGGCGACTCTGGAAACACCATATATTTT. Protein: CASTPTGDSGNTIYF.

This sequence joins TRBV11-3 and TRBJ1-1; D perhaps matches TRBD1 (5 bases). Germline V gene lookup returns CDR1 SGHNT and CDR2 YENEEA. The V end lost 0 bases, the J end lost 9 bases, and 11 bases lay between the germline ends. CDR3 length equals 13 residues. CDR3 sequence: CASSLEGTDKAFF. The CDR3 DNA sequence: TGTGCCAGCAGCTTAGAAGGGACGGATAAAGCTTTCTTT.

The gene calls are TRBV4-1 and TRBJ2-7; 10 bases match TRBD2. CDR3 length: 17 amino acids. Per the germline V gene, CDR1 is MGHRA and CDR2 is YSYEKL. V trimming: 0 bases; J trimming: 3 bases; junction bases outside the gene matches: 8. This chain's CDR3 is CASSQEELAGRHYEQYF. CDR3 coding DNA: TGCGCCAGCAGCCAAGAGGAACTAGCGGGGAGACACTACGAGCAGTACTTC.

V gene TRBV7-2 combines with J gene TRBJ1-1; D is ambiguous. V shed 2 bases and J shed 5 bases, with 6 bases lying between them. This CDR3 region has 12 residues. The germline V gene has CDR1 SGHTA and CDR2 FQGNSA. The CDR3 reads CASSLQVTEAFF. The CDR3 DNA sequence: TGTGCCAGCAGCTTACAGGTAACTGAAGCTTTCTTT.

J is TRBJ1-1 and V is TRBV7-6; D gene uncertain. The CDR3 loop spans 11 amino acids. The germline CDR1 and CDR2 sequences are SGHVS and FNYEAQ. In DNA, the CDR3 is TGTGCTATCCTCTCAGGCACTGAAGCTTTCTTT. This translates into CAILSGTEAFF.

For the CDR3, the DNA is TGCGCCAGCAGCTTGGGCACACGGGAGGGGATTCGGATTGGTATGAATGAGCAGTTCTTC. As protein: CASSLGTREGIRIGMNEQFF. The chain has TRBV5-1 and TRBJ2-1; 8 bases line up with TRBD2. CDR3 size: 20 residues. Germline CDR1 reads SGHRS; CDR2 reads YFSETQ. The trim removed 0 bases at V and 7 bases at J, leaving 21 bases unmatched.

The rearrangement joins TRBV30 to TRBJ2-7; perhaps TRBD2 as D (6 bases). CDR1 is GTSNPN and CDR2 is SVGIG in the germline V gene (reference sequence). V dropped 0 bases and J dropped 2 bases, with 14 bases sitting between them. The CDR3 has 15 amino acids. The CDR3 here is CAWSVGARGTYEQYF. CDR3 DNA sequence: TGTGCCTGGAGTGTAGGTGCGCGGGGCACCTACGAGCAGTACTTC.

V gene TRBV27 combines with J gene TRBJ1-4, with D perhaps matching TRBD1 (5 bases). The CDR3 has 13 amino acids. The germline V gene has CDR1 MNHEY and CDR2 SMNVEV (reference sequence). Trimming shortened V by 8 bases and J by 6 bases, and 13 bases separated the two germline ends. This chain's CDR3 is CASGPGRYEKLFF. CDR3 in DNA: TGTGCCAGCGGACCGGGACGGTATGAAAAACTGTTTTTT.

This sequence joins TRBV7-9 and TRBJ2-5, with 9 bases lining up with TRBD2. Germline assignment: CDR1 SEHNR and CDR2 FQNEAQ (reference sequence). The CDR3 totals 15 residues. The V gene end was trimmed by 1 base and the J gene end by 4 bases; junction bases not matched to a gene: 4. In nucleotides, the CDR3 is TGTGCCAGCAGCTTAGGGCTAGCGGGGTCAGAGACCCAGTACTTC. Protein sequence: CASSLGLAGSETQYF.

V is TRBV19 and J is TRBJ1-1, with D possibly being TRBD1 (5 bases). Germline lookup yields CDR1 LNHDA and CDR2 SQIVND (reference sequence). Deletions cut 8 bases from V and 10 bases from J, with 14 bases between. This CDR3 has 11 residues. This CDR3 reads CASGRGAGAFF. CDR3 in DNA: TGTGCCAGTGGGAGGGGCGCGGGAGCTTTCTTT.

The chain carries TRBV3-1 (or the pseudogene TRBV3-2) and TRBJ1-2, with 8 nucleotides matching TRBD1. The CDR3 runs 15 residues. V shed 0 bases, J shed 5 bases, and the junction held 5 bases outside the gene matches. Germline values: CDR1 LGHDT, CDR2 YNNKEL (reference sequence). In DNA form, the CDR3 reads TGTGCCAGCAGCCAAGATGCCGGGACAGGATATGGCTACACCTTC. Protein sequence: CASSQDAGTGYGYTF.

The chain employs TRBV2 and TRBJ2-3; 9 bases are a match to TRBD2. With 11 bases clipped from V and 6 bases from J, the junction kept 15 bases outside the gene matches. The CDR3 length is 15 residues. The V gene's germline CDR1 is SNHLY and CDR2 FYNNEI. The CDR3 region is CAGTREGLAGDTQYF. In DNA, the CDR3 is TGTGCCGGGACTCGGGAGGGACTAGCAGGCGATACGCAGTATTTT.

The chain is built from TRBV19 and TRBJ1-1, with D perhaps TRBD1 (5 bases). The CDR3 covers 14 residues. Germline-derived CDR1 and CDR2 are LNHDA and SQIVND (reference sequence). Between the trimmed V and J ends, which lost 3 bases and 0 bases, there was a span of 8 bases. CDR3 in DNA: TGTGCCAGTAGTATCCGGGACCTGAACACTGAAGCTTTCTTT. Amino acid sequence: CASSIRDLNTEAFF.

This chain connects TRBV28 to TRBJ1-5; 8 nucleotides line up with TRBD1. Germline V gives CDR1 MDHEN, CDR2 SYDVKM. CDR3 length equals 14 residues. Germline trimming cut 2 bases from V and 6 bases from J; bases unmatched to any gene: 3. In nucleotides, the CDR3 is TGTGCCAGCAGTTTACAGGACAGGGTTCAGCCCCAGCATTTT. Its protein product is CASSLQDRVQPQHF.

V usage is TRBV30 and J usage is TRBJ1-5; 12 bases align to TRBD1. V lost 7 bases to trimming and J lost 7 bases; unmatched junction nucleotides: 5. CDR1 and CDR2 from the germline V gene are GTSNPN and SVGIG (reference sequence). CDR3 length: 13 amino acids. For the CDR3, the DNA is TGTGCCTATGCCGGGACAGGGGGCCAGCCCCAGCATTTT. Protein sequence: CAYAGTGGQPQHF. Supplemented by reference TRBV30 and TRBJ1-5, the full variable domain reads SQTIHQWPATLVQPVGSPLSLECTVEGTSNPNLYWYRQAAGRGLQLLFYSVGIGQISSEVPQNLSASRPQDRQFILSSKKLLLSDSGFYLCAYAGTGGQPQHFGDGTRLSIL.

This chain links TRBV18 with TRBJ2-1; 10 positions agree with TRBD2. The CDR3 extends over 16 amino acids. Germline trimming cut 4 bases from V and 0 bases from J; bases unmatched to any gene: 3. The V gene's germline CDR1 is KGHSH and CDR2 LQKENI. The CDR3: CASSLLAGASYNEQFF. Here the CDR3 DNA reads TGTGCCAGCTCACTGCTAGCGGGAGCCTCCTACAATGAGCAGTTCTTC.

DNA for the CDR3: TGCGCCAGCAGCCAAGATCGGGGGGTCGCGGGCACAGATACGCAGTATTTT. It encodes CASSQDRGVAGTDTQYF. The chain has TRBV4-1 and TRBJ2-3; 7 bases match TRBD2. The CDR3 extends over 17 amino acids. Germline CDR1 and CDR2: MGHRA and YSYEKL. Unmatched junction bases numbered 7, after V lost 0 bases and J lost 1 base.